This passage covers 22 T cell receptor beta chains from one sample sequenced in a study of Ad26.COV2.S vaccination and SARS-CoV-2 variants. Sequencing used immunoSEQ multiplex PCR; TCRdb keeps in-frame clones, though not all of them. This table holds a few hundred thousand clones, around nine tenths found once. Treatment given: some 20 received Ad26.COV2.S at low or high dose, single or two shots; about 5 received placebo; per-sample allocation not given. On day 63 after the first injection, vaccine and placebo recipients gave samples. This specimen was peripheral blood, taken in a trial of Ad26.COV2.S vaccine versus placebo. The origin of the receptors is a person aged 18-60 years who received the Ad26.COV2.S COVID-19 vaccine or a placebo.

In its sample, this clone was seen once. The chain's CDR3 is CASSLLGGPQETQYF. CDR3 coding DNA: TGTGCCAGCAGTTTACTTGGGGGGCCCCAAGAGACCCAGTACTTC. The chain has TRBV27 and TRBJ2-5; either TRBD1 or TRBD2 may supply D (6 bases each). Germline CDR1 and CDR2: MNHEY and SMNVEV (reference sequence). With 2 bases removed from V and 1 base from J, the gap between germline ends came to 11 bases. There are 15 residues in the CDR3.

This chain joins TRBV7-4 and TRBJ2-4; tentatively, D is TRBD1 (6 bases). The length of the CDR3 is 16 residues. Deletions cut 5 bases from V and 1 base from J, with 15 bases between. Germline CDR1 is SGHVT and CDR2 is SQSDAQ. The CDR3 here is CASSPEGVMAKNIQYF. The CDR3 DNA follows: TGTGCCAGCAGCCCCGAGGGGGTAATGGCCAAAAACATTCAGTACTTC.

This clone was seen once. V and J are TRBV28 and TRBJ2-7, with a weak D call TRBD1 (5 bases). Per germline, CDR1 MDHEN and CDR2 SYDVKM. V lost 9 bases to trimming and J lost 1 base, with 13 bases between them. The CDR3 has 13 amino acids. In DNA, the CDR3 is TGTGCCAGTCTCCACAGGAGTTCCTACGAGCAGTACTTC. This translates into CASLHRSSYEQYF.

V is TRBV7-9 and J is TRBJ2-3; TRBD2 agrees at 11 bases. The CDR3 has 16 residues. Germline V lookup: CDR1 SEHNR, CDR2 FQNEAQ (reference sequence). V dropped 3 bases and J dropped 5; count of bases not matched to a gene: 7. Here the CDR3 reads CASSFILAGGIDTQYF. Written as DNA, the CDR3 is TGTGCCAGCAGCTTCATCCTAGCGGGAGGCATAGATACGCAGTATTTT.

V and J are TRBV6-5 and TRBJ2-2, with TRBD2 as a possible D gene (5 bases). CDR3 length: 14 residues. The ends were cut back, 6 bases at V and 1 base at J, with 9 bases in the middle. Germline CDR1 and CDR2: MNHEY and SVGAGI. CDR3 amino acids: CASRVLGNTGELFF. Written as DNA, the CDR3 is TGTGCCAGCAGAGTACTAGGGAACACCGGGGAGCTGTTTTTT.

This chain connects TRBV3-1 (or the pseudogene TRBV3-2) to TRBJ2-5, with D possibly TRBD2 on 5 matching bases. The length of the CDR3 is 14 residues. Trimming removed 4 bases at V and 5 bases at J, with 14 bases between. Per the germline V gene, CDR1 is LGHDT and CDR2 is YNNKEL (reference sequence). CDR3 region: CASSPSVRVETQYF. DNA for the CDR3: TGTGCCAGCAGCCCCTCGGTGAGGGTGGAGACCCAGTACTTC.

V usage is TRBV2 and J usage is TRBJ1-6; perhaps TRBD1 as D (5 bases). CDR1 is SNHLY, CDR2 FYNNEI, per germline. The CDR3 runs 13 residues. V lost 6 bases and J lost 8, with 11 bases in between. CDR3 coding DNA: TGTGCCAGCAGAATAGACAGAGATTCACCCCTCCACTTT. Protein: CASRIDRDSPLHF.

The chain recombines TRBV10-3 with TRBJ1-1; D is uncertain. Deletions cut 4 bases from V and 1 base from J, with 4 bases between. CDR1 and CDR2 from the germline V gene are ENHRY and SYGVKD. This CDR3 has 12 residues. The CDR3 DNA is TGTGCCATCAGTGGACAGAACACTGAAGCTTTCTTT. Translated: CAISGQNTEAFF.

Points on this clone: Other DNA sequences in the sample encode the same CDR3. The chain recombines TRBV3-1 (or the pseudogene TRBV3-2) with TRBJ2-7; D unclear. Trimming left V 0 bases short and J 2 bases short, with 5 bases between. Germline values: CDR1 LGHDT, CDR2 YNNKEL (reference sequence). This CDR3 is 13 amino acids long. The CDR3 nucleotides are TGTGCCAGCAGCCAAGAAGGGACCTACGAGCAGTACTTC. It yields the protein CASSQEGTYEQYF.

This clone was observed a single time. V gene TRBV28 combines with J gene TRBJ2-7, with TRBD1 identical over 9 bases. J was trimmed by 6 bases and V by 7 bases; bases with no gene match: 7. The germline V gene encodes CDR1 MDHEN and CDR2 SYDVKM. There are 13 residues in the CDR3. The CDR3 reads CASNLQGASEQYF. CDR3 nucleotide sequence: TGTGCCAGCAACCTACAGGGGGCGAGCGAGCAGTACTTC. Variable domain in full (rest from reference TRBV28 and TRBJ2-7): DVKVTQSSRYLVKRTGEKVFLECVQDMDHENMFWYRQDPGLGLRLIYFSYDVKMKEKGDIPEGYSVSREKKERFSLILESASTNQTSMYLCASNLQGASEQYFGPGTRLTVT.

This clone has just one count. V gene TRBV6-5 combines with J gene TRBJ1-1; D is undetermined. The CDR3 runs 13 residues. Germline CDR1 MNHEY, CDR2 SVGAGI. Trimming removed 7 bases from V and 1 base from J, with 10 bases in between. In DNA form, the CDR3 reads TGTGCCAGCAAAGCAGACTGGAACACTGAAGCTTTCTTT. It translates to CASKADWNTEAFF.

This chain connects TRBV3-1 (or the pseudogene TRBV3-2) to TRBJ1-1; 9 bases map to TRBD1. CDR1 is LGHDT, CDR2 YNNKEL, per germline (reference sequence). V lost 0 bases, J lost 5 bases, and 7 bases stayed unmatched. This CDR3 has 16 amino acids. DNA for the CDR3: TGTGCCAGCAGCCAAGAAGGGGGACAGGGACGGACTGAAGCTTTCTTT. Translated, it gives CASSQEGGQGRTEAFF.

The genes are TRBV28 and TRBJ1-2, with D maybe TRBD1 (6 bases). The germline CDR1 and CDR2 sequences are MDHEN and SYDVKM. CDR3 length equals 15 residues. Trimming took off 3 bases at V and 8 bases at J, with 19 bases between the two ends. The CDR3 loop reads CASSFKPTGRGGYTF. DNA for the CDR3: TGTGCCAGCAGTTTTAAACCCACAGGGCGAGGGGGCTACACCTTC.

The chain employs TRBV7-2 and TRBJ1-1; D uncertain. Germline CDR1 is SGHTA and CDR2 is FQGNSA. V was pared by 3 bases and J by 3 bases, with 8 bases between. The CDR3 has 13 residues. CDR3 bases: TGTGCCAGCAGCTTTTCGTTAGACACTGAAGCTTTCTTT. Protein: CASSFSLDTEAFF.

CDR3 region: CASSITQGPYGYTF. CDR3 nucleotides: TGTGCCAGCAGCATAACACAGGGGCCCTATGGCTACACCTTC. The V and J genes are TRBV7-2 and TRBJ1-2; 7 nucleotides agree with TRBD1. The CDR3 is made up of 14 amino acids. CDR1 is SGHTA, CDR2 FQGNSA, per germline. The V segment lost 5 bases and the J segment 4 bases; nucleotides outside the gene matches: 7.

Only one count was recorded for this clone. V is TRBV7-2 and J is TRBJ2-7; D is perhaps TRBD1 or TRBD2 (6 bases each). Germline V CDR1 and CDR2: SGHTA, FQGNSA. Trimming took 1 base from V and 4 from J, leaving 17 bases between them. The length of the CDR3 is 16 residues. The CDR3 reads CASSLGGLGGIYEQYF. DNA for the CDR3: TGTGCCAGCAGCTTAGGGGGCCTGGGGGGCATTTACGAGCAGTACTTC.

V is TRBV6-5 and J is TRBJ1-1; maybe TRBD1 (6 bases). With 2 bases removed from V and 1 base from J, the gap between germline ends came to 14 bases. The CDR3 is 16 residues long. CDR1 and CDR2 (germline): MNHEY, SVGAGI. The CDR3 bases are TGTGCCAGCAGTTACCTGACGGGACAACGGAACACTGAAGCTTTCTTT. Residues: CASSYLTGQRNTEAFF.

The chain joins TRBV15 to TRBJ2-2, with 9 bases that match TRBD2. The germline V gene has CDR1 LNHNV and CDR2 YYDKDF (reference sequence). The J segment lost 6 bases and the V segment lost 0 bases, leaving 8 bases of the junction unmatched. The CDR3 is made up of 17 amino acids. The CDR3 bases are TGTGCCACCAGCAGAGATAGGTCGCGGGAGGGCCCCGGGGAGCTGTTTTTT. Its translation is CATSRDRSREGPGELFF.

The table lists this clone with a count of one. The chain combines TRBV4-3 with TRBJ1-2, with 8 nucleotides matching TRBD1. The CDR3 has 16 amino acids. Per germline, CDR1 LGHNA and CDR2 YSLEER. V was pared by 3 bases and J by 3 bases, with 9 bases of the junction left unmatched. CDR3 sequence reads: CASSQSQGASYYGYTF. CDR3 nucleotides: TGCGCCAGCAGCCAGTCCCAGGGGGCGAGCTACTATGGCTACACCTTC.

V and J are TRBV30 and TRBJ1-3; D is unresolved. The germline CDR1 and CDR2 sequences are GTSNPN and SVGIG (reference sequence). V lost 2 bases, J lost 0 bases, and 8 bases lay in between. CDR3 length: 14 amino acids. The CDR3 spells CAWSSRSSGNTIYF. The CDR3 DNA reads TGTGCCTGGAGTAGTAGGTCCTCTGGAAACACCATATATTTT.

The chain carries TRBV6-2 or TRBV6-3 and TRBJ1-4; TRBD1 matches at 7 bases. The junction had 6 bases not matched to a gene; V was cut back by 6 bases and J by 5 bases. CDR3 length equals 14 residues. Germline V gene lookup returns CDR1 MNHEY and CDR2 SVGEGT. The CDR3 bases are TGTGCCAGCAGCCATGGACAGGAAAATGAAAAACTGTTTTTT. Translating gives CASSHGQENEKLFF.

This chain uses TRBV25-1 with TRBJ2-1; TRBD2 agrees at 10 bases. Germline CDR1 is MGHDK and CDR2 is SYGVNS. The V gene end was trimmed by 0 bases and the J gene end by 8 bases; junction bases not matched to a gene: 7. CDR3 length: 16 amino acids. This chain's CDR3 is CASSEYRASGSYEQFF. For the CDR3, the DNA is TGTGCCAGCAGTGAATATAGGGCTAGCGGGAGCTATGAGCAGTTCTTC.